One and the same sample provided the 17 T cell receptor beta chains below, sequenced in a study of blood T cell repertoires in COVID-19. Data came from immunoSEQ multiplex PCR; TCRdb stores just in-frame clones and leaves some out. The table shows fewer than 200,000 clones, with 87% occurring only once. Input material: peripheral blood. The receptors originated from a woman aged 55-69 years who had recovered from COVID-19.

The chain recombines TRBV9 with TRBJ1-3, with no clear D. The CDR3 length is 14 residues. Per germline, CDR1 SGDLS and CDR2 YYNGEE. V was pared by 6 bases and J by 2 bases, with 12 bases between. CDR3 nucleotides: TGTGCCAGCACCCCAGCCCGGGCTGGAAACACCATATATTTT. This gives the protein CASTPARAGNTIYF.

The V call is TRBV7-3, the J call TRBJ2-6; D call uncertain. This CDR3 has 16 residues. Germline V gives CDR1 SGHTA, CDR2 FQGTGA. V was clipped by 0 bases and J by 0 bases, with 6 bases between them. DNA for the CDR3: TGTGCCAGCAGCTTAACGAGCGACTCTGGGGCCAACGTCCTGACTTTC. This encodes CASSLTSDSGANVLTF.

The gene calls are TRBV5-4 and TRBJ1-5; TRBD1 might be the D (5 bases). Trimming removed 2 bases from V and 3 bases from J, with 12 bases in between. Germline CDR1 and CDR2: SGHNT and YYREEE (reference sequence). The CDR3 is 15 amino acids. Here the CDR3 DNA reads TGTGCCAGCAGCTTTTGGGGGGAGCTCAATCAGCCCCAGCATTTT. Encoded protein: CASSFWGELNQPQHF.

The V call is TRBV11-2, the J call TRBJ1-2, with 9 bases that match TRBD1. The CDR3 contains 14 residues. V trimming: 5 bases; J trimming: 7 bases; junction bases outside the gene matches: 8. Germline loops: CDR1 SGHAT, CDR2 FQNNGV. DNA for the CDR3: TGTGCCAGCAGCCCTCGGACAGGGGTTGGTGGCTACACCTTC. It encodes CASSPRTGVGGYTF.

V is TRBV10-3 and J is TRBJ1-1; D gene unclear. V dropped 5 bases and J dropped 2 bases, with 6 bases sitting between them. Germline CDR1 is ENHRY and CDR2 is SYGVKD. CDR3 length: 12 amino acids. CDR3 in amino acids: CAISSLNTEAFF. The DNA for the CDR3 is TGTGCCATCAGTTCGTTAAACACTGAAGCTTTCTTT.

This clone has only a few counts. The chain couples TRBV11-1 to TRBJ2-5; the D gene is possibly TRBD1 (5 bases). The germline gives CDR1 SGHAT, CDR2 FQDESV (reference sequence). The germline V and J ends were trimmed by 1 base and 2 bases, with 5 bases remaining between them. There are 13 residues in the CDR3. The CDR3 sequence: CASSLGTQETQYF. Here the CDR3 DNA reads TGTGCCAGCAGCTTAGGGACACAAGAGACCCAGTACTTC.

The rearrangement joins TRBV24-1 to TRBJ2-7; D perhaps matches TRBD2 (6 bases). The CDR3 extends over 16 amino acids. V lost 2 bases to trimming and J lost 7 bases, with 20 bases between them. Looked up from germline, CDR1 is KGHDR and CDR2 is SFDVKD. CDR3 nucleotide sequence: TGTGCCACCAGTGATTCTTCGAGGGGCCCTGGGGGGGAGCAGTACTTC. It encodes CATSDSSRGPGGEQYF.

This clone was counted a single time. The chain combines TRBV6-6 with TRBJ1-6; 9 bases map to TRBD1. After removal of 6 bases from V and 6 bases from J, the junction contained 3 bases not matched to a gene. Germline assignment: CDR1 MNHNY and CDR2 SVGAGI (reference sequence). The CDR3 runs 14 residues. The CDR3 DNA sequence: TGTGCCAGCAGGAGGACAGGGGCTAATTCACCCCTCCACTTT. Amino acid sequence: CASRRTGANSPLHF.

CDR3 bases: TGTGCCAGCAGCGTAGCCCCAGTGGATACAGGGAGTGCAATCGAGCAGTACTTC. This codes for CASSVAPVDTGSAIEQYF. The rearrangement uses TRBV9 and TRBJ2-7, with D tentatively TRBD1 (6 bases). The CDR3 is 18 amino acids. Trimming took off 0 bases at V and 6 bases at J, with 25 bases between the two ends. Germline CDR1 is SGDLS and CDR2 is YYNGEE.

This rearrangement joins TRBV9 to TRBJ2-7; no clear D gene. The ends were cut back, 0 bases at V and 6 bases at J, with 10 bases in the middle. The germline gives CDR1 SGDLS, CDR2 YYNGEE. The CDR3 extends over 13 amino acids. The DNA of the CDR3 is TGTGCCAGCAGCGTAGTGAGTTGGGCCGAGCAGTACTTC. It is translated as CASSVVSWAEQYF.

The chain's CDR3 is CASSSGGGSYNEQFF. CDR3 coding DNA: TGTGCCAGCAGCTCTGGGGGGGGCTCCTACAATGAGCAGTTCTTC. The V and J genes are TRBV5-8 and TRBJ2-1, with TRBD2 matching over 7 bases. The CDR3 consists of 15 residues. Trimming at V came to 3 bases and at J to 0 bases, leaving 3 bases not matched to a gene. CDR1 is SGHTS and CDR2 is YDEGEE in the germline V gene. The whole variable domain, filled in from reference TRBV5-8 and TRBJ2-1, reads EAGVTQSPTHLIKTRGQQATLRCSPISGHTSVYWYQQALGLGLQFLLWYDEGEERNRGNFPPRFSGRQFPNYSSELNVNALELEDSALYLCASSSGGGSYNEQFFGPGTRLTVL.

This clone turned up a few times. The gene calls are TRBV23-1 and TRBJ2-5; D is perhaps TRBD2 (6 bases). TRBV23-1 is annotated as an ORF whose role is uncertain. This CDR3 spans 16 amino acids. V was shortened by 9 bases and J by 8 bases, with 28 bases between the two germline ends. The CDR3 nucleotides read TGCGCCAGGGGACGGGTGCGGGGTCCGAAAAGGCGCACCCAGTACTTC. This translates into CARGRVRGPKRRTQYF.

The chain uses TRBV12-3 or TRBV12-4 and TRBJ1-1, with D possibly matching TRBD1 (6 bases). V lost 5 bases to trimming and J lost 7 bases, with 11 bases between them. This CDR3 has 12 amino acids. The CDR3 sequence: CASSVGAVEAFF. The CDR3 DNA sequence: TGTGCCAGCAGTGTGGGGGCGGTTGAAGCTTTCTTT.

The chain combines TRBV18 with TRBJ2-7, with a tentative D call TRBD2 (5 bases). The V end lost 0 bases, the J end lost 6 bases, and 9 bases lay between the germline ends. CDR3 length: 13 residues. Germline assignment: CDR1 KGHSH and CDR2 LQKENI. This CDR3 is CASSPPSEGEQYF. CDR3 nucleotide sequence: TGTGCCAGCTCACCACCGAGTGAGGGCGAGCAGTACTTC.

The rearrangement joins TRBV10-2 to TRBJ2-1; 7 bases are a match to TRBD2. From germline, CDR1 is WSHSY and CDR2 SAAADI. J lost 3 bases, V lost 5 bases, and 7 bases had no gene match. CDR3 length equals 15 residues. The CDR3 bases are TGCGCCAGCAGTCGCTCCCCGGGGGGCTACAATGAGCAGTTCTTC. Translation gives CASSRSPGGYNEQFF.

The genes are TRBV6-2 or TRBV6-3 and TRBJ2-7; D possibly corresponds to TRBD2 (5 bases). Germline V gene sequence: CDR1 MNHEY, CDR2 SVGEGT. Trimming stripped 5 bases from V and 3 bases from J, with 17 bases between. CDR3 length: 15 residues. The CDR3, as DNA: TGTGCCAGCAGTATACATCATAGCGAGTTCTACGAGCAGTACTTC. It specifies CASSIHHSEFYEQYF.

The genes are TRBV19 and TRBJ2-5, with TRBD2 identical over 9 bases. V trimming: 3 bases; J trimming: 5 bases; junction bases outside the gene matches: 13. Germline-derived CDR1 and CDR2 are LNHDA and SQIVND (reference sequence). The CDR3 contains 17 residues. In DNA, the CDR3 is TGTGCCAGTAGTATCGGGACGAGCGGGGGGTCGTGGGAGACCCAGTACTTC. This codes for CASSIGTSGGSWETQYF.